The present entry profiles one TCR beta chain with its context. The antigen is not known. This entry is derived from a study of T cells in Graves' hyperthyroidism and ophthalmopathy. Study outcomes and limitations: The model's output predicted ophthalmopathy at a median of around 7 months prior to onset. From stable hyperthyroidism, ophthalmopathy was set apart by a 13 V-J model.

Researchers amplified the TCR beta CDR3 regions from RNA transcripts. The TCR CDR3 first-round RT-PCR relied on the HTBI primer set. Each CDR3 protein gets one entry after TCRdb re-called the multiplex PCR reads with MiXCR. Seen here are about 840,000 distinct CDR3 sequences, roughly 40% observed once, and the top ten hold about 8.9%. CDR1 and CDR2 from the germline V gene are SGHTA and FQGNSA. Unmatched junction bases numbered 6, after V lost 3 bases and J lost 2 bases. There are 16 residues in the CDR3. Graves' hyperthyroidism qualified as stable when ophthalmopathy did not progress within 18 months. Diagnosing involved the use of clinical symptoms, serum thyroxine and TRAb, thyroid ultrasound and orbital computed tomography.

The sequencing sample was made of blood. The chain uses TRBV7-2 and TRBJ2-5; 10 bases are a match to TRBD2. The receptor was derived from a man between 18 and 29 years old with Graves' hyperthyroidism. DNA of the CDR3: TGTGCCAGCAGCTTCCTATGGACTAGCGGACAAGAGACCCAGTACTTC. This gives the protein CASSFLWTSGQETQYF.